These 24 T cell receptor beta chains were sequenced from one sample in a study of neurological immune-mediated disorders. TCRdb reprocessed the 5' RACE reads with MiXCR, giving one entry per CDR3 protein. The data hold 66,000 or so distinct CDR3 sequences, with 4.5% to 5.5% observed a single time. Sequenced input: PBMCs. These receptors all stem from a man aged 30 to 39 with multiple sclerosis.

As concerns this clonotype: Mismatch with germline at one junction end may stem from a read error. The CDR3 DNA is TGTGCCAGCAGCTTAGGATATAATTCACCCCTCAACTTT. Its protein product is CASSLGYNSPLNF. The chain is built from TRBV11-2 and TRBJ1-6; unclear D gene. Germline CDR1 SGHAT, CDR2 FQNNGV. This CDR3 has 13 amino acids.

This clonotype was counted many times. The chain joins TRBV7-9 to TRBJ2-1; D may match TRBD1 or TRBD2 (6 bases each). V shed 5 bases and J shed 9 bases, with 14 bases lying between them. Germline CDR1 and CDR2: SEHNR and FQNEAQ (reference sequence). This CDR3 comprises 13 residues. CDR3 coding DNA: TGTGCCAGCAGCCCCGTGGGGGGCGGTGAGCAGTTCTTC. Its protein is CASSPVGGGEQFF.

The V call is TRBV12-3 or TRBV12-4, the J call TRBJ1-2; tentative D call: TRBD1 (5 bases). The V end lost 2 bases, the J end lost 8 bases, and 12 bases lay between the germline ends. The CDR3 runs to 13 residues. The CDR3 DNA is TGTGCCAGCAGTTTAAGGACACCAGGCGGCTACACCTTC. It specifies CASSLRTPGGYTF.

In nucleotides, the CDR3 is TGCGCCAGCAGCGGGGACGGGCCCAATGAGCAGTTCTTC. This codes for CASSGDGPNEQFF. The chain recombines TRBV10-2 with TRBJ2-1, with D perhaps TRBD1 or TRBD2 (5 bases each). Trimming stripped 6 bases from V and 6 bases from J, with 12 bases between. Germline CDR1 and CDR2: WSHSY and SAAADI. The CDR3 is 13 amino acids.

In its sample, this clonotype was seen many times. The genes are TRBV5-1 and TRBJ1-1; D is undetermined. Trimming took 0 bases from V and 0 from J, leaving 6 bases between them. Germline lookup yields CDR1 SGHRS and CDR2 YFSETQ. This CDR3 comprises 14 residues. CDR3 DNA sequence: TGCGCCAGCAGCTTGGTCGGTGTGAACACTGAAGCTTTCTTT. Translated: CASSLVGVNTEAFF. Drawing the rest from reference TRBV5-1 and TRBJ1-1, the complete variable domain is KAGVTQTPRYLIKTRGQQVTLSCSPISGHRSVSWYQQTPGQGLQFLFEYFSETQRNKGNFPGRFSGRQFSNSRSEMNVSTLELGDSALYLCASSLVGVNTEAFFGQGTRLTVV.

The table lists this clonotype with many counts. This chain connects TRBV5-1 to TRBJ1-2; D is unresolved. Per germline, CDR1 SGHRS and CDR2 YFSETQ. This CDR3 has 14 residues. V dropped 4 bases and J dropped 3 bases, with 13 bases sitting between them. The CDR3 is CASSPARVDYGYTF. Written as DNA, the CDR3 is TGCGCCAGCAGCCCCGCCCGGGTGGACTATGGCTACACCTTC. The full variable domain, in which reference TRBV5-1 and TRBJ1-2 provide the parts outside the CDR3, is KAGVTQTPRYLIKTRGQQVTLSCSPISGHRSVSWYQQTPGQGLQFLFEYFSETQRNKGNFPGRFSGRQFSNSRSEMNVSTLELGDSALYLCASSPARVDYGYTFGSGTRLTVV.

This clonotype has a count of ten or more. The chain couples TRBV5-1 to TRBJ1-1; possible D gene TRBD1, 5 bases. V was pared by 3 bases and J by 1 base, with 13 bases between. This CDR3 is 15 amino acids long. Germline V gene sequence: CDR1 SGHRS, CDR2 YFSETQ. The chain's CDR3 is CASSSFGHSNTEAFF. CDR3 bases: TGCGCCAGCAGCTCCTTCGGACATTCGAACACTGAAGCTTTCTTT.

The sample holds a few counts of this clonotype. This may be a read error, as it is one base from a much larger clone. The rearrangement links TRBV4-1 to TRBJ1-1; D is unclear. This CDR3 has 13 amino acids. The V gene lost 5 bases and the J gene lost 0 bases, with 7 bases spanning the gap. Germline loops: CDR1 MGHRA, CDR2 YSYEKL. The CDR3 is CASSDKMNTEAFF. The CDR3 nucleotides read TGCGCCAGCAGCGACAAAATGAACACTGAAGCTTTCTTT.

The sample holds many counts of this clonotype. The gene calls are TRBV6-5 and TRBJ2-2; D not resolved. Germline CDR1 MNHEY, CDR2 SVGAGI. CDR3 length: 14 residues. V was cut by 4 bases and J by 2 bases, with 8 bases left in between. The CDR3 region is CASSSLTNTGELFF. As DNA, the CDR3 is TGTGCCAGCAGTTCCTTGACCAACACCGGGGAGCTGTTTTTT.

This clonotype was picked up many times. J is TRBJ2-5 and V is TRBV7-2; no reliable D call. V dropped 5 bases and J dropped 5 bases, with 9 bases sitting between them. CDR1 SGHTA and CDR2 FQGNSA come from the germline V gene. The CDR3 consists of 12 residues. CDR3 sequence: CASSLDRETQYF. The CDR3 coding sequence is TGTGCCAGCAGCCTAGATCGGGAGACCCAGTACTTC. Full variable domain (outside the CDR3, taken from reference TRBV7-2 and TRBJ2-5): GAGVSQSPSNKVTEKGKDVELRCDPISGHTALYWYRQSLGQGLEFLIYFQGNSAPDKSGLPSDRFSAERTGGSVSTLTIQRTQQEDSAVYLCASSLDRETQYFGPGTRLLVL.

There are a few counts of this clonotype. The chain's CDR3 is CASSQLPTGGVPYEQYF. DNA for the CDR3: TGCGCCAGCAGCCAGCTCCCCACAGGGGGCGTCCCCTACGAGCAGTACTTC. V gene TRBV4-1 combines with J gene TRBJ2-7; 9 nucleotides line up with TRBD1. Looked up from germline, CDR1 is MGHRA and CDR2 is YSYEKL. Losses at the gene ends were 3 bases for V and 2 bases for J; bases not matched to a gene: 11. CDR3 length: 17 amino acids.

This clonotype was counted many times. The chain has TRBV5-1 and TRBJ1-2, with D hard to call. The CDR3 totals 14 residues. V was trimmed by 0 bases and J by 0 bases, leaving 6 bases between them. Germline V gene lookup returns CDR1 SGHRS and CDR2 YFSETQ. CDR3 sequence (DNA): TGCGCCAGCAGCTTGGACGAACCTAACTATGGCTACACCTTC. It encodes CASSLDEPNYGYTF.

The sample holds many counts of this clonotype. The chain uses TRBV5-1 and TRBJ1-1; 7 bases are shared with TRBD1. The germline V gene encodes CDR1 SGHRS and CDR2 YFSETQ. Trimming cost V 4 bases and J 5 bases; bases outside gene matches: 11. The CDR3 sequence is 15 residues long. Here the CDR3 reads CASSPTGRGVTEAFF. CDR3 DNA sequence: TGCGCCAGCAGCCCGACAGGGAGGGGGGTAACTGAAGCTTTCTTT.

This clonotype was counted at least ten times. The chain couples TRBV20-1 to TRBJ1-1; tentatively, D is TRBD1 (5 bases). Germline V gene sequence: CDR1 DFQATT, CDR2 SNEGSKA (reference sequence). The CDR3 spans 17 residues. V was pared by 5 bases and J by 3 bases, with 25 bases between. CDR3 loop: CSAGRQGRRRPYTEAFF. DNA for the CDR3: TGCAGTGCTGGTCGCCAGGGAAGACGTAGACCCTACACTGAAGCTTTCTTT.

This clonotype has only a few counts. V is TRBV3-1 and J is TRBJ2-7, with D perhaps TRBD1 or TRBD2 (6 bases each). Trimming removed 6 bases at V and 2 bases at J, with 14 bases between. CDR1 LGHDT and CDR2 YNNKEL come from the germline V gene (reference sequence). This CDR3 is 14 amino acids long. The CDR3 is CASSRWRGAYEQYF. The CDR3 DNA reads as TGTGCCAGCAGTCGCTGGAGGGGGGCCTACGAGCAGTACTTC.

This clonotype was found a few times. The rearrangement joins TRBV5-1 to TRBJ1-1, with D possibly being TRBD1 (5 bases). This CDR3 is 15 amino acids long. Germline V gene data show CDR1 as SGHRS and CDR2 as YFSETQ. V lost 4 bases and J 0 bases, leaving 13 bases between the germline ends. CDR3 amino acids: CASSRGTGLNTEAFF. The CDR3 DNA reads TGCGCCAGCAGCCGAGGAACGGGGCTGAACACTGAAGCTTTCTTT. The variable domain in full, completed from reference TRBV5-1 and TRBJ1-1, reads KAGVTQTPRYLIKTRGQQVTLSCSPISGHRSVSWYQQTPGQGLQFLFEYFSETQRNKGNFPGRFSGRQFSNSRSEMNVSTLELGDSALYLCASSRGTGLNTEAFFGQGTRLTVV.

In this sample, this clonotype turned up many times. V gene TRBV10-2 combines with J gene TRBJ2-1; weak D call: TRBD2 (6 bases). The germline V gene encodes CDR1 WSHSY and CDR2 SAAADI. V gave up 3 bases and J gave up 4 bases, with 10 bases separating them. CDR3 length equals 14 residues. The DNA of the CDR3 is TGCGCCAGCAGTGAAAGACGGGAGTACAATGAGCAGTTCTTC. Protein product: CASSERREYNEQFF.

V and J are TRBV7-9 and TRBJ1-3; D is unresolved. V was shortened by 4 bases and J by 0 bases, with 10 bases between the two germline ends. Per the germline V gene, CDR1 is SEHNR and CDR2 is FQNEAQ (reference sequence). The CDR3 is 15 amino acids. This CDR3 is CASSSRIFSGNTIYF. DNA of the CDR3: TGTGCCAGCAGCTCCCGAATATTCTCTGGAAACACCATATATTTT.

This clonotype was recorded at least ten times. The chain employs TRBV5-1 and TRBJ1-1, with D unclear. The CDR3 contains 12 residues. CDR1 is SGHRS, CDR2 YFSETQ, per germline. The ends were cut back, 0 bases at V and 11 bases at J, with 11 bases in the middle. The CDR3 is CASSLDDLTAFF. CDR3 DNA: TGCGCCAGCAGCTTGGACGACTTAACCGCTTTCTTT.

In this sample, this clonotype turned up many times. The chain carries TRBV12-3 or TRBV12-4 and TRBJ1-1, with unresolved D. The ends were cut back, 9 bases at V and 2 bases at J, with 13 bases in the middle. CDR3 length: 13 amino acids. The CDR3 bases are TGTGCCAGTAAGATATGGGGTAACACTGAAGCTTTCTTT. Protein: CASKIWGNTEAFF.

Only a few counts were recorded for this clonotype. V gene TRBV4-1 combines with J gene TRBJ1-2, with a possible D match to TRBD1 (5 bases). The CDR3 consists of 18 residues. The germline gives CDR1 MGHRA, CDR2 YSYEKL. V lost 1 base and J 4 bases, leaving 22 bases between the germline ends. The CDR3 DNA sequence: TGCGCCAGCAGCCAAGCAGGGCGGAGGGCGACCGCAATCTATGGCTACACCTTC. Encoded protein: CASSQAGRRATAIYGYTF.

This clonotype was picked up many times. This chain uses TRBV29-1 with TRBJ2-2; no definite D call. The germline CDR1 and CDR2 sequences are SQVTM and ANQGSEA. The CDR3 totals 13 residues. Between the trimmed V and J ends, which lost 7 bases and 7 bases, there was a span of 16 bases. CDR3 DNA sequence: TGCAGCGCCCACGGGCCACCCGGCGGGGAGCTGTTTTTT. It specifies CSAHGPPGGELFF.

This clonotype was seen repeatedly, ten times or more. This chain joins TRBV7-6 and TRBJ2-3; TRBD2 might be the D (5 bases). Germline-derived CDR1 and CDR2 are SGHVS and FNYEAQ. V was trimmed by 1 base and J by 2 bases, leaving 13 bases between them. The CDR3 is 16 residues long. The CDR3 DNA follows: TGTGCCAGCAGCTTAGACCCGGAGGATAACACAGATACGCAGTATTTT. It specifies CASSLDPEDNTDTQYF.

This clonotype has only a few counts. V gene TRBV9 combines with J gene TRBJ2-1; D ambiguous. Trimming took 0 bases from V and 0 from J, leaving 4 bases between them. The length of the CDR3 is 14 residues. The germline CDR1 and CDR2 sequences are SGDLS and YYNGEE. The CDR3: CASSVDHSYNEQFF. The CDR3, as DNA: TGTGCCAGCAGCGTAGACCACTCCTACAATGAGCAGTTCTTC.